The 29 T cell receptor beta chains reported below all come from one sample, sequenced in a study of prognosis after radiotherapy for stage I lung cancer. Genomic DNA provided the template from which TCR beta CDR3 was amplified by two-round multiplex PCR. Primers specific to each TRBV and TRBJ gene were used in first-round PCR. Via MiXCR, TCRdb re-called the multiplex PCR reads, giving one row per CDR3 protein. The table lists tens of thousands of distinct CDR3 sequences, around 42% of them singletons. The source was PBMCs, collected before or after stereotactic body radiation therapy (not recorded which). The receptors shown here come from a donor of 50 years or more with non-small cell lung cancer.

In this sample, this clonotype turned up many times. The chain has TRBV5-4 and TRBJ1-1; D remains unclear. Germline V lookup: CDR1 SGHNT, CDR2 YYREEE (reference sequence). CDR3 length: 12 residues. Deletions cut 4 bases from V and 3 bases from J, with 7 bases between. The CDR3 nucleotides read TGTGCCAGCAGCCCCGGGCACACTGAAGCTTTCTTT. Translation: CASSPGHTEAFF. Together with reference TRBV5-4 and TRBJ1-1, the CDR3 gives the full variable domain: ETGVTQSPTHLIKTRGQQVTLRCSSQSGHNTVSWYQQALGQGPQFIFQYYREEENGRGNFPPRFSGLQFPNYSSELNVNALELDDSALYLCASSPGHTEAFFGQGTRLTVV.

As for this clonotype: At one end the junction does not follow the germline gene, possibly because of a read error. The J gene is TRBJ2-7, the V gene TRBV19, with a possible D match to TRBD2 (6 bases). The CDR3 covers 15 residues. CDR1 LNHDA and CDR2 SQIVND come from the germline V gene (reference sequence). The CDR3 coding sequence is TGTGCCAGTAGTACGGCGGGGTTTCAGCCCTACGAGCAGCACTTC. This encodes CASSTAGFQPYEQHF.

On this clonotype: With a far larger clone one base away, a read error is the likely cause. The J gene is TRBJ2-7, the V gene TRBV27; D remains ambiguous. The CDR3 has 13 amino acids. With 5 bases removed from V and 7 bases from J, the gap between germline ends came to 15 bases. Germline CDR1 reads MNHEY; CDR2 reads SMNVEV (reference sequence). The CDR3 loop is CASSLRPYNEQYF. The CDR3 coding sequence is TGTGCCAGCAGTCTTCGGCCTTACAATGAGCAGTACTTC.

On this clonotype itself: This may be a read error, as it is one base from a much larger clone. The chain carries TRBV6-2 or TRBV6-3 and TRBJ2-1, with D maybe TRBD2 (6 bases). This CDR3 region has 14 residues. Germline V gives CDR1 MNHEY, CDR2 SVGEGT. The CDR3 nucleotides are TGTGCCATTAAGGGACTTTATATTTACAATGAGCGGTTCTTC. It codes for CAIKGLYIYNERFF.

This clonotype has at least ten counts. The chain recombines TRBV18 with TRBJ1-1; 9 nucleotides align to TRBD1. Germline CDR1 KGHSH, CDR2 LQKENI. This CDR3 is 15 amino acids long. V shed 5 bases and J 5 bases; nucleotides not matched to a gene: 9. The DNA of the CDR3 is TGTGCCAGCTCAGCGACCGGGACAGGGACGACTGAAGCTTTCTTT. This translates into CASSATGTGTTEAFF.

This clonotype was found many times. The genes are TRBV6-1 and TRBJ2-6; 7 nucleotides match TRBD1. The length of the CDR3 is 15 residues. The V segment lost 8 bases and the J segment 0 bases; nucleotides outside the gene matches: 4. Germline V gene sequence: CDR1 MNHNS, CDR2 SASEGT. The CDR3 DNA sequence: TGTGCCAGCGTGGGACAGTCCTCTGGGGCCAACGTCCTGACTTTC. Translation gives CASVGQSSGANVLTF.

This clonotype was counted many times. The CDR3 region is CSAGSGNTIYF. The DNA for the CDR3 is TGCAGCGCCGGCTCTGGAAACACCATATATTTT. The gene calls are TRBV29-1 and TRBJ1-3; D gene ambiguous. Germline V gene data show CDR1 as SQVTM and CDR2 as ANQGSEA. Trimming pared 7 bases from V and 0 bases from J, leaving 4 bases between. The CDR3 loop spans 11 amino acids.

With respect to this clonotype: At one end the junction does not follow the germline gene, possibly because of a read error. V and J are TRBV20-1 and TRBJ2-1; possible D gene TRBD2, 5 bases. The CDR3 consists of 16 residues. Germline V lookup: CDR1 DFQATT, CDR2 SNEGSKA (reference sequence). CDR3 loop: CSSRPDCGPSYNEQFF. CDR3 nucleotides: TGCAGTTCTAGACCAGACTGCGGGCCCTCCTACAATGAGCAGTTCTTC.

Ten or more counts support this clonotype. In DNA, the CDR3 is TGTGCCAGCAGTTCCGGGTCCCCTCGCGAAAAACTGTTTTTT. Amino acid sequence: CASSSGSPREKLFF. This chain joins TRBV7-9 and TRBJ1-4; unclear D gene. V shed 6 bases and J shed 8 bases, with 16 bases lying between them. The CDR3 contains 14 residues. Per the germline V gene, CDR1 is SEHNR and CDR2 is FQNEAQ (reference sequence).

This clonotype came up once. The chain employs TRBV7-8 and TRBJ2-7, with 9 bases matching TRBD2. The CDR3 covers 18 residues. In germline, CDR1 is SGHVS, CDR2 FQNEAQ. Trimming at V came to 5 bases and at J to 0 bases, leaving 14 bases not matched to a gene. The CDR3 region has the DNA TGTGCCAGCAGCCCCCGGAGTGGCGCGGGAGGGCCCTCCTACGAGCAGTACTTC. Translation: CASSPRSGAGGPSYEQYF.

This clonotype has only one observation. The J gene is TRBJ1-1, the V gene TRBV18, with D possibly TRBD1 on 6 matching bases. From germline, CDR1 is KGHSH and CDR2 LQKENI. CDR3 length: 16 amino acids. The germline V and J ends were trimmed by 0 bases and 4 bases, with 15 bases remaining between them. The CDR3, as DNA: TGTGCCAGCTCACCACCATCACAGGGCAGTAGCACTGAAGCTTTCTTT. As protein: CASSPPSQGSSTEAFF.

The V gene is TRBV7-6, the J gene TRBJ1-5; 7 bases map to TRBD1. Germline V lookup: CDR1 SGHVS, CDR2 FNYEAQ. V was pared by 6 bases and J by 9 bases, with 11 bases of the junction left unmatched. This CDR3 contains 14 residues. CDR3 nucleotide sequence: TGTGCCAGCAGACCATACAGGGGACCAGGGCCCCAGCATTTT. Amino acid sequence: CASRPYRGPGPQHF.

This clonotype was picked up many times. The rearrangement joins TRBV25-1 to TRBJ2-1; D is perhaps TRBD1 or TRBD2 (5 bases each). V lost 5 bases and J lost 6, with 14 bases in between. The CDR3 has 14 residues. CDR1 MGHDK and CDR2 SYGVNS come from the germline V gene. CDR3 in DNA: TGTGCCAGCAGTTTGATCGGGGACGGCAATGAGCAGTTCTTC. It encodes CASSLIGDGNEQFF.

In this sample, this clonotype turned up many times. The V and J genes are TRBV5-6 and TRBJ2-5; 12 bases agree with TRBD2. The germline V gene has CDR1 SGHDT and CDR2 YYEEEE. J lost 4 bases, V lost 1 base, and 5 bases had no gene match. The CDR3 sequence is 16 residues long. The CDR3 DNA reads TGTGCCAGCAGCTTGTTACTAGCGGGGGGTCTAGAGACCCAGTACTTC. This translates into CASSLLLAGGLETQYF.

In its sample, this clonotype was seen many times. CDR3 bases: TGTGCCAGCAGTTTTATGTTCAGGGGGACTAGCGGGAGCCCAGATACGCAGTATTTT. Protein sequence: CASSFMFRGTSGSPDTQYF. The chain has TRBV28 and TRBJ2-3; 14 nucleotides align to TRBD2. The germline V gene has CDR1 MDHEN and CDR2 SYDVKM. With 3 bases clipped from V and 4 bases from J, the junction kept 12 bases outside the gene matches. The CDR3 runs 19 residues. The variable domain in full, completed from reference TRBV28 and TRBJ2-3, reads DVKVTQSSRYLVKRTGEKVFLECVQDMDHENMFWYRQDPGLGLRLIYFSYDVKMKEKGDIPEGYSVSREKKERFSLILESASTNQTSMYLCASSFMFRGTSGSPDTQYFGPGTRLTVL.

The V call is TRBV7-8, the J call TRBJ2-7; D possibly uses TRBD1 or TRBD2 (5 bases each). Germline CDR1 reads SGHVS; CDR2 reads FQNEAQ. The CDR3 sequence is 15 residues long. V lost 7 bases and J 3 bases, leaving 19 bases between the germline ends. CDR3 nucleotide sequence: TGTGCCAGCATGAAGCTTCCCCCGGGACGCTACGAGCAGTACTTC. It codes for CASMKLPPGRYEQYF.

This clonotype was detected ten times or more. This chain uses TRBV5-6 with TRBJ2-2, with D hard to call. V shed 4 bases and J shed 0 bases, with 19 bases lying between them. The CDR3 runs 18 residues. Per the germline V gene, CDR1 is SGHDT and CDR2 is YYEEEE. The CDR3 bases are TGTGCCAGCAGCCCGATTTCTTTGTCCGACACGAACACCGGGGAGCTGTTTTTT. It codes for CASSPISLSDTNTGELFF.

Comment on this clonotype: A far larger clone is off by one base, so a read error is likely. The V and J genes are TRBV6-4 and TRBJ1-2; possibly TRBD1 for D (6 bases). In germline, CDR1 is MRHNA, CDR2 SNTAGT. Trimming left V 3 bases short and J 1 base short, with 18 bases between. This CDR3 is 17 amino acids long. The CDR3 reads CASSETTAGTLNYGYTF. The DNA of the CDR3 is TGTGCCAGCAGTGAAACTACCGCCGGGACACTTAACTATGGCTACACCTTC.

At least ten counts were recorded for this clonotype. The chain is built from TRBV27 and TRBJ2-5; 7 nucleotides agree with TRBD2. Losses at the gene ends were 5 bases for V and 4 bases for J; bases not matched to a gene: 7. CDR3 size: 14 residues. CDR1 MNHEY and CDR2 SMNVEV come from the germline V gene (reference sequence). Here the CDR3 DNA reads TGTGCCAGCAGTAGCGGGACTACCCGAGAGACCCAGTACTTC. Encoded protein: CASSSGTTRETQYF.

This chain links TRBV5-4 with TRBJ1-1, with D uncertain. Germline V gene data show CDR1 as SGHNT and CDR2 as YYREEE (reference sequence). The V and J ends lost 4 bases and 1 base respectively, with 11 bases between them. The CDR3 totals 14 residues. CDR3 in amino acids: CASSPALANTEAFF. The DNA of the CDR3 is TGTGCCAGCAGCCCGGCGCTGGCGAACACTGAAGCTTTCTTT.

Ten or more counts support this clonotype. The genes are TRBV20-1 and TRBJ2-3; TRBD2 matches at 8 bases. The CDR3 length is 13 residues. J gave up 4 bases and V 4 bases, and 4 bases lay outside the gene matches. CDR1 and CDR2 from the germline V gene are DFQATT and SNEGSKA (reference sequence). The CDR3 loop is CSATRGGPDTQYF. The CDR3 region has the DNA TGCAGTGCTACCCGGGGGGGCCCAGATACGCAGTATTTT.

This chain joins TRBV4-1 and TRBJ2-1, with TRBD2 matching 9 bases. The CDR3 contains 14 residues. Germline trimming cut 1 base from V and 7 bases from J; bases unmatched to any gene: 2. Germline V CDR1 and CDR2: MGHRA, YSYEKL. In DNA, the CDR3 is TGCGCCAGCAGCCAAGGACTAGCGGATAATGAGCAGTTCTTC. This gives the protein CASSQGLADNEQFF.

V is TRBV12-5 and J is TRBJ1-5; a weak D match, TRBD1 (6 bases). Germline CDR1 reads LGHNT; CDR2 reads FRNRAP. CDR3 length equals 16 residues. Trimming took off 2 bases at V and 1 base at J, with 12 bases between the two ends. The CDR3 here is CASGLLLGASNQPQHF. The CDR3 DNA reads as TGTGCTAGTGGTTTGCTGCTGGGGGCGAGCAATCAGCCCCAGCATTTT.

Relative to its sample, this clonotype is medium-sized. The J gene is TRBJ2-1, the V gene TRBV2; D is unresolved. The V gene's germline CDR1 is SNHLY and CDR2 FYNNEI. The CDR3 consists of 13 residues. Deletions cut 7 bases from V and 6 bases from J, with 13 bases between. The CDR3 DNA is TGTGCCAGCACCCGACGGCGGAGCAATGAGCAGTTCTTC. Translated, it gives CASTRRRSNEQFF. The variable domain in full, with the rest retrieved from reference TRBV2 and TRBJ2-1, is EPEVTQTPSHQVTQMGQEVILRCVPISNHLYFYWYRQILGQKVEFLVSFYNNEISEKSEIFDDQFSVERPDGSNFTLKIRSTKLEDSAMYFCASTRRRSNEQFFGPGTRLTVL.

In its sample, this clonotype is medium-sized. This chain uses TRBV6-5 with TRBJ2-1; TRBD2 matches 9 bases. CDR1 is MNHEY, CDR2 SVGAGI, per germline. The CDR3 has 16 residues. The V and J ends lost 3 bases and 1 base, in that order; junction bases with no gene match: 4. CDR3 amino acids: CASSYPSGKSYNEQFF. The CDR3 DNA follows: TGTGCCAGCAGTTATCCTAGCGGGAAATCCTACAATGAGCAGTTCTTC.

Only a few counts were recorded for this clonotype. Here the CDR3 reads CASSLALGIGYTF. The CDR3 DNA sequence: TGTGCCAGCAGTTTAGCGTTGGGGATTGGCTACACCTTC. The chain is built from TRBV12-3 or TRBV12-4 and TRBJ1-2; D is undetermined. This CDR3 has 13 amino acids. The germline V and J ends were trimmed by 0 bases and 7 bases, with 9 bases remaining between them.

This clonotype was detected many times. V is TRBV20-1 and J is TRBJ1-5; 11 bases line up with TRBD1. The germline V gene has CDR1 DFQATT and CDR2 SNEGSKA (reference sequence). CDR3 size: 15 residues. In DNA, the CDR3 is TGCAGGCCTGAAGGGGACAGGGGGTCTAATCAGCCCCAGCATTTT. Translating gives CRPEGDRGSNQPQHF.

As to this clonotype: A read error is the likely source, as a far larger clone sits one nucleotide away. The chain joins TRBV7-9 to TRBJ2-7; TRBD1 matches 9 bases. The length of the CDR3 is 14 residues. Trimming at V came to 6 bases and at J to 2 bases, leaving 5 bases not matched to a gene. The germline V gene has CDR1 SEHNR and CDR2 FQNEAQ (reference sequence). The CDR3 DNA follows: TGTGCCAGCAGTATACAGGGGGCGACCTACGAGCAGTACTTC. Translating it yields CASSIQGATYEQYF.

In its sample, this clonotype was seen many times. The chain is built from TRBV7-2 and TRBJ2-7; tentative D call: TRBD1 (5 bases). The CDR3 loop spans 16 amino acids. Trimming pared 1 base from V and 5 bases from J, leaving 18 bases between. Looked up from germline, CDR1 is SGHTA and CDR2 is FQGNSA. The CDR3 DNA reads as TGTGCCAGCAGCTTAGTGCTTGGCCAGGGAAGCCACGAGCAGTACTTC. Translated, it gives CASSLVLGQGSHEQYF.